These T cell receptor beta chains were read from a single sample in a study of vaccination effects on CD4 cells after COVID-19. Generated by immunoSEQ multiplex PCR, the TCRdb table keeps only in-frame clones and is missing some. The sample records around 25,000 clones, around three quarters being singletons. These receptors' targets are unknown. The sample was CD4+ T cells from PBMCs cultured with HCoV-NL63 spike peptides, taken before COVID-19 vaccination. Receptor source: a human donor who received a COVID-19 vaccine. Each CDR3 is given with its conserved first and last residue. Clone size appears in some rows only: once, few, many, or a class for an expanded clone.

clone size: NA; V gene: TRBV4-2; J gene: TRBJ2-5; CDR3 protein: CASIPSRTPNRVRQETQYF
clone size: NA; V gene: TRBV4-1; J gene: TRBJ1-1; CDR3 protein: CASSPRWTGERVNTEAFF
clone size: NA; V gene: TRBV19; J gene: TRBJ1-5; CDR3 protein: CASSILGSSQPQHF
clone size: NA; V gene: TRBV29-1; J gene: TRBJ2-1; CDR3 protein: CSVVFKGAGFNEQFF
clone size: NA; V gene: TRBV2; J gene: TRBJ2-7; CDR3 protein: CASSVGQGGAQYF
clone size: few; V gene: TRBV23-1; J gene: TRBJ1-2; CDR3 protein: CASSQSTGHPYGYTF
clone size: NA; V gene: TRBV3-1/TRBV3-2; J gene: TRBJ1-2; CDR3 protein: CASSGTDSYGYTF
clone size: NA; V gene: TRBV29-1; J gene: TRBJ1-3; CDR3 protein: CSARDGGAASGNTIYF
clone size: NA; V gene: TRBV24-1; J gene: TRBJ2-2; CDR3 protein: CATSSGGGTGELFF
clone size: NA; V gene: TRBV4-1; J gene: TRBJ2-1; CDR3 protein: CASSQRLAGAQPYNEQFF
clone size: once; V gene: TRBV7-9; J gene: TRBJ2-1; CDR3 protein: CASSPGGYNEQFF
clone size: NA; V gene: TRBV2; J gene: TRBJ2-3; CDR3 protein: CASSVDRGGTDTQYF
clone size: NA; V gene: TRBV3-1/TRBV3-2; J gene: TRBJ2-2; CDR3 protein: CASSRFDTGELFF
clone size: medium-sized; V gene: TRBV11-1; J gene: TRBJ2-5; CDR3 protein: CASSPDRVKETQYF
clone size: few; V gene: TRBV5-1; J gene: TRBJ2-7; CDR3 protein: CASSIIRGATYEQYF